Each of the 22 T cell receptor beta chains below was sequenced from the same sample in a study of Ad26.COV2.S vaccination and SARS-CoV-2 variants. The treatment: 15 to 20 received Ad26.COV2.S at low or high dose, single or two shots; 5 received placebo; per-sample allocation not given. Repertoires come from day 63 after the first vaccine or placebo injection. Assay: immunoSEQ multiplex PCR; the TCRdb copy retains only in-frame clones and omits some. This table has hundreds of thousands of clones, 70% to 90% appearing once. Sample: peripheral blood, taken in a trial of Ad26.COV2.S vaccine versus placebo. The receptors were sampled from a person aged 18 to 59 who received the Ad26.COV2.S COVID-19 vaccine or a placebo.

DNA for the CDR3: TGTGCCAGTATACCACTTCGGGTTCCCCAAGGGGAAAAACTGTTTTTT. Residues: CASIPLRVPQGEKLFF. The J gene is TRBJ1-4, the V gene TRBV19; D remains ambiguous. CDR3 length equals 16 residues. Germline CDR1 and CDR2: LNHDA and SQIVND (reference sequence). V lost 7 bases and J 8 bases, leaving 23 bases between the germline ends.

As for this clone: In the same sample, other DNA sequences code for this CDR3. This chain joins TRBV30 and TRBJ2-1; 10 nucleotides line up with TRBD1. The CDR3 has 13 residues. V gave up 2 bases and J gave up 10 bases; unmatched junction bases: 5. Per germline, CDR1 GTSNPN and CDR2 SVGIG (reference sequence). The CDR3 reads CAWSRTGGREQFF. The CDR3 nucleotides are TGTGCCTGGAGTCGGACAGGGGGACGAGAGCAGTTCTTC.

The chain joins TRBV6-5 to TRBJ1-1; maybe TRBD1 (5 bases). Germline V gene sequence: CDR1 MNHEY, CDR2 SVGAGI. The CDR3 is made up of 12 amino acids. Trimming took off 7 bases at V and 12 bases at J, with 18 bases between the two ends. The DNA for the CDR3 is TGTGCCAGCACCCAGCGGGGGTCTGGGTCTTTCTTT. Translation gives CASTQRGSGSFF.

This rearrangement joins TRBV30 to TRBJ2-7; 9 bases align to TRBD1. The CDR3 length is 15 residues. The germline V gene encodes CDR1 GTSNPN and CDR2 SVGIG (reference sequence). The V and J ends lost 4 bases and 4 bases, in that order; junction bases with no gene match: 11. Written as DNA, the CDR3 is TGTGCCTGGATTGGGCCGGGACAGGGAGTTTACGAGCAGTACTTC. Amino acids: CAWIGPGQGVYEQYF.

The gene calls are TRBV19 and TRBJ1-1; 7 positions agree with TRBD1. There are 16 residues in the CDR3. After removal of 7 bases from V and 0 bases from J, the junction contained 11 bases not matched to a gene. Germline values: CDR1 LNHDA, CDR2 SQIVND (reference sequence). The CDR3 reads CASNPTTGEMNTEAFF. The CDR3 nucleotides are TGTGCCAGTAACCCCACCACAGGGGAGATGAACACTGAAGCTTTCTTT.

The chain couples TRBV3-1 (or the pseudogene TRBV3-2) to TRBJ2-1; D gene unclear. CDR3 size: 15 residues. Germline CDR1 LGHDT, CDR2 YNNKEL (reference sequence). Trimming took 0 bases from V and 6 from J, leaving 12 bases between them. CDR3 nucleotide sequence: TGTGCCAGCAGCCAAGAGAGGAGTTGGTCCAATGAGCAGTTCTTC. Amino acid sequence: CASSQERSWSNEQFF.

The chain carries TRBV7-2 and TRBJ2-1, with 8 bases that match TRBD1. The trim removed 5 bases at V and 0 bases at J, leaving 6 bases unmatched. This CDR3 contains 16 residues. Germline assignment: CDR1 SGHTA and CDR2 FQGNSA. CDR3 nucleotide sequence: TGTGCCAGCAGCCCTCGGGACAGGAGCTCCTACAATGAGCAGTTCTTC. Translating gives CASSPRDRSSYNEQFF.

The V call is TRBV6-5, the J call TRBJ2-1; D remains unclear. This CDR3 is built from 16 residues. Trimming cost V 2 bases and J 2 bases, with 13 bases left between them. The germline gives CDR1 MNHEY, CDR2 SVGAGI. CDR3 region: CASSYLRTLTYNEQFF. The CDR3, as DNA: TGTGCCAGCAGTTACCTGAGGACCCTCACCTACAATGAGCAGTTCTTC.

The V and J genes are TRBV12-3 or TRBV12-4 and TRBJ2-5, with 8 bases that match TRBD1. This CDR3 comprises 12 residues. The ends lost 8 bases at V and 5 bases at J; junction bases unmatched: 4. CDR3 amino acids: CASRRGRETQYF. The CDR3 bases are TGTGCCAGCCGCAGGGGGCGGGAGACCCAGTACTTC.

V is TRBV7-9 and J is TRBJ2-7; D possibly matches TRBD1 or TRBD2 (5 bases each). In germline, CDR1 is SEHNR, CDR2 FQNEAQ (reference sequence). This CDR3 spans 14 amino acids. Trimming left V 3 bases short and J 2 bases short, with 11 bases between. The CDR3 reads CASSLGTPTYEQYF. DNA for the CDR3: TGTGCCAGCAGCTTGGGGACGCCTACCTACGAGCAGTACTTC.

The chain uses TRBV3-1 (or the pseudogene TRBV3-2) and TRBJ2-3, with 11 positions matching TRBD2. The CDR3 extends over 16 amino acids. Looked up from germline, CDR1 is LGHDT and CDR2 is YNNKEL (reference sequence). V was pared by 1 base and J by 2 bases, with 2 bases of the junction left unmatched. The CDR3 coding sequence is TGTGCCAGCAGCCAAGGACTAGCGGGATTCACAGATACGCAGTATTTT. Translating it yields CASSQGLAGFTDTQYF.

This sequence joins TRBV9 and TRBJ1-2; the D is unclear. V was trimmed by 0 bases and J by 2 bases, leaving 8 bases between them. This CDR3 region has 14 residues. Germline CDR1 is SGDLS and CDR2 is YYNGEE. The CDR3 is CASSVEAENYGYTF. DNA for the CDR3: TGTGCCAGCAGCGTAGAGGCAGAGAACTATGGCTACACCTTC.

V gene TRBV27 combines with J gene TRBJ1-4; D might be TRBD1 (5 bases). CDR1 is MNHEY and CDR2 is SMNVEV in the germline V gene (reference sequence). The V end lost 1 base, the J end lost 8 bases, and 11 bases lay between the germline ends. This CDR3 is 14 amino acids long. For the CDR3, the DNA is TGTGCCAGCAGTTTATTGGGACGGGGCGAAAAACTGTTTTTT. This codes for CASSLLGRGEKLFF.

This chain connects TRBV18 to TRBJ2-2; no definite D call. V lost 0 bases and J 4 bases, leaving 9 bases between the germline ends. The CDR3 contains 15 residues. CDR1 is KGHSH, CDR2 LQKENI, per germline. The CDR3 bases are TGTGCCAGCTCACCACCGGCAGGCCCCACCGGGGAGCTGTTTTTT. It codes for CASSPPAGPTGELFF.

V gene TRBV30 combines with J gene TRBJ2-2; 12 bases map to TRBD2. CDR1 is GTSNPN, CDR2 SVGIG, per germline (reference sequence). The ends lost 2 bases at V and 1 base at J; junction bases unmatched: 17. CDR3 length equals 21 residues. In DNA form, the CDR3 reads TGTGCCTGGAGTACGCACTCCATTATGACTAGCGGGGGCCTGAACACCGGGGAGCTGTTTTTT. Its translation is CAWSTHSIMTSGGLNTGELFF.

The chain combines TRBV10-3 with TRBJ2-7; the D gene could be TRBD1 or TRBD2 (6 bases each). The CDR3 contains 14 residues. Germline-derived CDR1 and CDR2 are ENHRY and SYGVKD. V was pared by 3 bases and J by 2 bases, with 11 bases between. The CDR3 sequence: CAISEQGGPYEQYF. For the CDR3, the DNA is TGTGCCATCAGTGAACAGGGAGGCCCCTACGAGCAGTACTTC.

The chain has TRBV2 and TRBJ2-1, with 12 positions matching TRBD2. V lost 5 bases and J lost 8; bases outside the gene matches: 7. Germline CDR1 is SNHLY and CDR2 is FYNNEI. CDR3 length: 15 residues. The CDR3 loop reads CASSWTSGNVDEQFF. CDR3 in DNA: TGTGCCAGCAGTTGGACTAGCGGGAACGTTGATGAGCAGTTCTTC.

The CDR3 DNA follows: TGTGCCAGCACCCCGGGGGAACTACCGAATGAAAAACTGTTTTTT. This sequence encodes CASTPGELPNEKLFF. This rearrangement joins TRBV5-4 to TRBJ1-4; D perhaps matches TRBD1 (5 bases). Per the germline V gene, CDR1 is SGHNT and CDR2 is YYREEE (reference sequence). V was cut by 6 bases and J by 5 bases, with 17 bases left in between. The CDR3 is 15 residues long.

The gene calls are TRBV5-8 and TRBJ1-1, with 7 nucleotides matching TRBD1. This CDR3 contains 17 residues. Germline V CDR1 and CDR2: SGHTS, YDEGEE. Unmatched junction bases numbered 16, after V lost 5 bases and J lost 3 bases. The CDR3, as DNA: TGTGCCAGCAGGTGGGGGAACAGGGGCGGCGGGGACACTGAAGCTTTCTTT. Protein sequence: CASRWGNRGGGDTEAFF. Full variable domain (missing parts from reference TRBV5-8 and TRBJ1-1): EAGVTQSPTHLIKTRGQQATLRCSPISGHTSVYWYQQALGLGLQFLLWYDEGEERNRGNFPPRFSGRQFPNYSSELNVNALELEDSALYLCASRWGNRGGGDTEAFFGQGTRLTVV.

V gene TRBV13 combines with J gene TRBJ1-2, with D hard to call. The CDR3 has 13 residues. Germline V gene lookup returns CDR1 PRHDT and CDR2 FYEKMQ (reference sequence). V lost 0 bases, J lost 8 bases, and 10 bases lay in between. This chain's CDR3 is CASSLGLGGGYTF. The CDR3, as DNA: TGTGCCAGCAGCTTAGGCCTGGGCGGAGGCTACACCTTC. The complete variable domain, with remaining parts taken from reference TRBV13 and TRBJ1-2, reads AAGVIQSPRHLIKEKRETATLKCYPIPRHDTVYWYQQGPGQDPQFLISFYEKMQSDKGSIPDRFSAQQFSDYHSELNMSSLELGDSALYFCASSLGLGGGYTFGSGTRLTVV.

V and J are TRBV9 and TRBJ1-2; TRBD1 agrees at 10 bases. The CDR3 is made up of 14 amino acids. The ends lost 3 bases at V and 7 bases at J; junction bases unmatched: 6. Germline V CDR1 and CDR2: SGDLS, YYNGEE. The CDR3 sequence: CASSETGTGAGYTF. CDR3 nucleotide sequence: TGTGCCAGCAGCGAAACCGGGACAGGGGCTGGCTACACCTTC. The full variable domain, with the rest looked up from reference TRBV9 and TRBJ1-2, is DSGVTQTPKHLITATGQRVTLRCSPRSGDLSVYWYQQSLDQGLQFLIQYYNGEERAKGNILERFSAQQFPDLHSELNLSSLELGDSALYFCASSETGTGAGYTFGSGTRLTVV.

This clone was seen only once. The identical CDR3 is also encoded by other nucleotide sequences in the sample. The chain carries TRBV3-1 (or the pseudogene TRBV3-2) and TRBJ1-5, with TRBD1 identical over 8 bases. CDR1 and CDR2 (germline): LGHDT, YNNKEL (reference sequence). Trimming removed 3 bases from V and 5 bases from J; junction bases left unmatched: 0. The CDR3 extends over 13 amino acids. This chain's CDR3 is CASSQDRDQPQHF. The CDR3 DNA reads as TGTGCCAGCAGCCAGGACAGGGATCAGCCCCAGCATTTT.